This note documents a single T cell receptor beta chain sequence. Its target is not known. Profiled with immunoSEQ multiplex PCR; TCRdb holds only in-frame clones, not every one. This table holds over 30,000 clones, around 84% found once. The data were obtained in a study of T cells in localized non-small cell lung cancer. General study points: Paired adjacent lung recovered a median roughly 54 of the top 100 tumor clones.

Germline lookup yields CDR1 MGHDK and CDR2 SYGVNS. With V trimmed by 5 bases and J by 6 bases, 22 bases remained unmatched. There are 18 residues in the CDR3. The receptor was isolated from a male donor aged 60 or over with stage II squamous cell lung carcinoma. Sequencing used peripheral blood, obtained before any cancer treatment. This chain uses TRBV25-1 with TRBJ2-7; 7 bases are shared with TRBD2. DNA for the CDR3: TGTGCCAGCAGTCCGCAGGGCCCCACTAGCGTCACCTCCCTCGAGCAGTACTTC. This sequence encodes CASSPQGPTSVTSLEQYF.